Given below is one T cell receptor beta chain in context. As yet, its antigen is unknown. This entry comes from a study of liver allograft versus peripheral blood T cells. Turning to the study itself: Repertoires of T cell receptors in transplanted livers were compared with recipients' peripheral blood repertoires. Notes on the study in general: Reports indicated that T cell receptor repertoires inside liver allografts differed from those in peripheral blood.

Germline loops: CDR1 SGHRS, CDR2 YFSETQ. The CDR3 totals 13 residues. V shed 4 bases and J shed 4 bases, with 11 bases lying between them. TCRdb reprocessed the reads with MiXCR, giving one entry per CDR3 protein. The data hold just over 6,500 distinct CDR3 sequences, with 17% observed a single time. This rearrangement joins TRBV5-1 to TRBJ1-1; TRBD1 is a possible D gene (6 bases). This TCR was sampled from a human patient who had a liver transplant. The graft donor may have given rise to some T cells. The CDR3 sequence is CASSTGASTEAFF. In DNA form, the CDR3 reads TGCGCCAGCAGCACGGGGGCGAGCACTGAAGCTTTCTTT.